A selection of T cell receptor beta chains follows, all from one sample in a study of regulatory dendritic cells for organ transplantation. TCRdb keeps only in-frame clones here, not all; method: immunoSEQ multiplex PCR. The sample contains about 29,000 clones, 60% to 80% of which appear only once. Input material: memory CD4+ T cells from blood. The origin of the receptors is a human donor in good health. CDR3s include the opening cysteine and the closing phenylalanine or tryptophan. The D gene is left open where the match is weak. Only part of the rows carry a size: once, few, many, or a class if the clone is expanded.

v_gene,d_gene,abundance,j_gene,CDR3aa,CDR3nt
TRBV6-5,NA,NA,TRBJ1-3,CASRDTSGGNTIYF,TGTGCCAGCAGGGACACTTCGGGAGGAAACACCATATATTTT
TRBV27,NA,NA,TRBJ2-1,CASSFSPLNEQFF,TGTGCCAGCAGTTTCTCTCCTCTCAATGAGCAGTTCTTC
TRBV7-2,NA,NA,TRBJ2-5,CASIPGRGLETQYF,TGTGCCAGCATCCCAGGGCGGGGTTTGGAGACCCAGTACTTC
TRBV6-1,TRBD2,once,TRBJ2-1,CASKTSGTHNEQFF,TGTGCCAGCAAGACTAGCGGAACCCACAATGAGCAGTTCTTC
TRBV7-9,NA,NA,TRBJ2-1,CASSLAPSGSEFF,TGTGCCAGCAGCTTAGCGCCCTCAGGATCTGAGTTCTTC
TRBV19,NA,once,TRBJ1-3,CASSWKGLGNTIYF,TGTGCCAGTAGTTGGAAAGGACTTGGAAACACCATATATTTT
TRBV6-4,TRBD2,NA,TRBJ2-3,CASSDSTSGPDTQYF,TGTGCCAGCAGTGACTCGACTAGCGGGCCAGATACGCAGTATTTT
TRBV5-4,TRBD1,NA,TRBJ1-2,CASSRTTGGGYTF,TGTGCCAGCAGCCGCACGACAGGGGGTGGCTACACCTTC
TRBV7-3,TRBD1,NA,TRBJ1-1,CASRNGQGDTEAFF,TGTGCCAGCAGGAACGGACAGGGAGACACTGAAGCTTTCTTT
TRBV20-1,NA,NA,TRBJ1-3,CSAKTGNTIYF,TGCAGTGCTAAAACCGGAAACACCATATATTTT
TRBV5-5,NA,few,TRBJ1-1,CASSLWAGVSEAFF,TGTGCCAGCAGCTTGTGGGCAGGGGTCAGTGAAGCTTTCTTT
TRBV4-3,NA,NA,TRBJ2-1,CASSQDWRSSYNEQFF,TGCGCCAGCAGCCAAGACTGGAGGAGCTCCTACAATGAGCAGTTCTTC
TRBV6-5,TRBD1,NA,TRBJ1-5,CASSPGTGINQPQHF,TGTGCCAGCAGTCCCGGGACAGGGATCAATCAGCCCCAGCATTTT
TRBV18,NA,medium-sized,TRBJ2-7,CASSPVETAFFYEQYF,TGTGCCAGCTCACCTGTGGAGACAGCCTTTTTCTACGAGCAGTACTTC
TRBV10-3,NA,few,TRBJ1-4,CAISDYGGELFF,TGTGCCATCAGTGACTATGGGGGTGAGCTGTTTTTT
TRBV28,NA,NA,TRBJ2-1,CASIRDNEQFF,TGTGCCAGCATTCGCGACAATGAGCAGTTCTTC
TRBV7-8,TRBD2,NA,TRBJ2-3,CASSALRLAGGRTDTQYF,TGTGCCAGCAGCGCGCTTCGACTAGCGGGGGGGCGCACAGATACGCAGTATTTT
TRBV6-1,NA,NA,TRBJ1-2,CASSADSTYGYTF,TGTGCCAGCAGTGCGGACAGTACCTATGGCTACACCTTC
TRBV15,NA,NA,TRBJ2-2,CATSRDQRGGGELFF,TGTGCCACCAGCAGAGATCAAAGGGGCGGCGGGGAGCTGTTTTTT
TRBV2,NA,NA,TRBJ2-5,CASSPHDMDQETQYF,TGTGCCAGCAGTCCTCACGACATGGACCAAGAGACCCAGTACTTC
TRBV9,TRBD1,NA,TRBJ1-2,CASSEPGQGANYGYTF,TGTGCCAGCAGCGAGCCCGGACAGGGGGCCAACTATGGCTACACCTTC
TRBV30,NA,NA,TRBJ2-7,CAWNQQGNYEQYF,TGTGCCTGGAACCAACAGGGAAATTACGAGCAGTACTTC
TRBV4-1,TRBD2,NA,TRBJ2-3,CASSQDLVTSGATDTQYF,TGCGCCAGCAGCCAAGATCTTGTAACTAGCGGAGCCACAGATACGCAGTATTTT
TRBV5-1,NA,NA,TRBJ2-3,CASSLSGPSDTQYF,TGCGCCAGCAGCCTCTCAGGGCCCTCAGATACGCAGTATTTT
TRBV7-2,NA,NA,TRBJ2-3,CASSPRGGDTQYF,TGTGCCAGCAGCCCCAGGGGTGGAGATACGCAGTATTTT
TRBV6-5,TRBD1,NA,TRBJ1-2,CASRIGQGNYGYTF,TGTGCCAGCAGGATAGGACAGGGCAACTATGGCTACACCTTC
TRBV4-3,TRBD1,NA,TRBJ2-7,CASSQDGQGYEQYF,TGCGCCAGCAGCCAAGATGGACAGGGCTACGAGCAGTACTTC
TRBV18,NA,NA,TRBJ2-1,CASSPAGSYNEQFF,TGTGCCAGCTCACCAGCCGGTTCCTACAATGAGCAGTTCTTC
TRBV7-2,NA,NA,TRBJ2-3,CASSSNTDTQYF,TGTGCCAGCAGCTCAAACACAGATACGCAGTATTTT
TRBV27,NA,NA,TRBJ1-1,CASSLSGLRNTEAFF,TGTGCCAGCAGTTTATCCGGGCTTCGGAACACTGAAGCTTTCTTT
TRBV2,NA,NA,TRBJ2-2,CASSEAPIRQTGELFF,TGTGCCAGCAGTGAAGCGCCAATTAGACAGACCGGGGAGCTGTTTTTT
TRBV6-4,TRBD1,NA,TRBJ2-5,CASSDGTGGRETQYF,TGTGCCAGCAGTGACGGGACAGGGGGGCGAGAGACCCAGTACTTC
TRBV30,TRBD1,NA,TRBJ2-2,CAWSRQGRNTGELFF,TGTGCCTGGAGTCGACAGGGAAGGAACACCGGGGAGCTGTTTTTT